These T cell receptor beta chains were read from a single sample in a study of cytomegalovirus exposure and HLA in healthy donors. Profiling relied on immunoSEQ multiplex PCR, and the TCRdb table lists in-frame clones only, not all of them. The sample contains about 59,000 clones, about 80% of which appear only once. Sequencing input: PBMCs. Source of these receptors: a woman aged 40-49 years in good health and CMV-seronegative. Each CDR3 is given with its conserved first and last residue. D genes are given only for firm matches. Clone sizes are given selectively: once, few, many, or a class where the clone is expanded.

clone size,V gene,D gene,J gene,CDR3 length,CDR3 protein,CDR3 DNA
once,TRBV9,NA,TRBJ1-4,16,CASSVESRATNEKLFF,TGTGCCAGCAGCGTAGAGTCCCGAGCAACTAATGAAAAACTGTTTTTT
NA,TRBV5-5,NA,TRBJ2-7,16,CASSFKSGVYPYEQYF,TGTGCCAGCAGCTTTAAGTCCGGGGTATATCCCTACGAGCAGTACTTC
NA,TRBV7-3,NA,TRBJ1-1,15,CASSRGAAQGTEAFF,TGTGCCAGCAGCAGAGGCGCCGCCCAGGGCACTGAAGCTTTCTTT
NA,TRBV4-3,NA,TRBJ1-1,19,CASSQEWGVHQGPNTEAFF,TGCGCCAGCAGCCAAGAATGGGGGGTACACCAGGGACCAAACACTGAAGCTTTCTTT
NA,TRBV28,TRBD2,TRBJ2-4,13,CASSGMAKNIQYF,TGTGCCAGTAGCGGGATGGCCAAAAACATTCAGTACTTC
NA,TRBV7-6,TRBD2,TRBJ2-7,15,CASSSSSGRGYEQYF,TGTGCCAGCAGCTCGTCTAGCGGGAGGGGTTACGAGCAGTACTTC
NA,TRBV7-2,TRBD2,TRBJ2-7,16,CASSASGTSGNYEQYF,TGTGCCAGCAGCGCCTCCGGGACTAGCGGAAACTACGAGCAGTACTTC
few,TRBV30,TRBD2,TRBJ2-1,18,CAWSPLAGLALSYNEQFF,TGTGCCTGGAGCCCTTTGGCTGGACTAGCACTCTCCTACAATGAGCAGTTCTTC
NA,TRBV7-6,TRBD2,TRBJ2-3,18,CASSRRVEREGSTDTQYF,TGTGCCAGCAGCCGGAGGGTTGAGCGGGAGGGGAGTACAGATACGCAGTATTTT
NA,TRBV23-1,TRBD1,TRBJ1-2,15,CASGDRANPGCGYTF,TGCGCCTCAGGGGACAGGGCCAACCCCGGATGCGGCTACACCTTC
NA,TRBV5-1,TRBD1,TRBJ1-1,18,CASSFIPPGQGVFAEAFF,TGCGCCAGCAGCTTCATCCCACCGGGACAGGGGGTTTTCGCTGAAGCTTTCTTT
NA,TRBV19,TRBD2,TRBJ2-1,18,CASSTPGGASRAYNEQFF,TGTGCCAGTAGTACCCCCGGGGGGGCTAGTAGGGCCTACAATGAGCAGTTCTTC
once,TRBV7-9,NA,TRBJ1-2,16,CASSLAGRGANYGYTF,TGTGCCAGCAGCTTAGCCGGACGTGGGGCGAACTATGGCTACACCTTC
NA,TRBV29-1,NA,TRBJ1-1,12,CSVAPMNTEAFF,TGCAGCGTTGCACCTATGAACACTGAAGCTTTCTTT
NA,TRBV5-1,TRBD2,TRBJ2-1,15,CASSLAGEGYNEQFF,TGCGCCAGCAGCTTAGCGGGAGAAGGCTACAATGAGCAGTTCTTC
NA,TRBV9,TRBD2,TRBJ2-7,15,CASSVTGLAGGEQYF,TGTGCCAGCAGTGTGACGGGACTAGCGGGAGGCGAGCAGTACTTC
NA,TRBV5-1,TRBD2,TRBJ2-7,17,CASSLAPASGRAYEQYF,TGCGCCAGCAGCTTGGCTCCGGCTAGCGGGAGGGCCTACGAGCAGTACTTC
NA,TRBV5-1,TRBD1,TRBJ1-2,13,CASSTGDSWGYTF,TGCGCCAGCAGCACCGGGGACAGCTGGGGCTACACCTTC
few,TRBV13,TRBD1,TRBJ2-7,16,CASSLGRDRVRYEQYF,TGTGCCAGCAGCTTAGGCCGGGACAGGGTGAGGTACGAGCAGTACTTC
NA,TRBV28,NA,TRBJ1-1,14,CASREGTTDTRAFF,TGTGCCAGCAGGGAAGGGACAACTGACACCCGGGCTTTCTTT
NA,TRBV27,TRBD1,TRBJ2-1,15,CASMQGASSYNEQFF,TGTGCCAGCATGCAGGGGGCGAGTTCCTACAATGAGCAGTTCTTC
few,TRBV11-2,NA,TRBJ2-1,14,CASSLRAAGNEQFF,TGTGCCAGCAGCTTAAGAGCCGCGGGGAATGAGCAGTTCTTC
NA,TRBV28,NA,TRBJ1-2,12,CASSLLRGGYTF,TGTGCCAGCAGTTTACTAAGAGGTGGCTACACCTTC
NA,TRBV5-1,TRBD1,TRBJ2-2,17,CASSRGGGRGETGELFF,TGCGCCAGCAGCCGAGGGGGCGGTCGAGGGGAAACCGGGGAGCTGTTTTTT
NA,TRBV7-9,TRBD1,TRBJ2-3,17,CASRWTGSISSTDTQYF,TGTGCCAGCCGCTGGACAGGCTCCATTTCTAGCACAGATACGCAGTATTTT
once,TRBV5-1,TRBD2,TRBJ2-7,15,CASSLFASGSYEQYF,TGCGCCAGCAGCTTGTTCGCTAGCGGGAGCTACGAGCAGTACTTC
NA,TRBV28,NA,TRBJ2-1,16,CASSRGLSTSYNEQFF,TGTGCCAGCAGTAGGGGCCTTAGTACTTCCTACAATGAGCAGTTCTTC
once,TRBV2,NA,TRBJ1-2,14,CASSWTEESYGYTF,TGTGCCAGCTCATGGACAGAGGAAAGCTATGGCTACACCTTC
NA,TRBV11-3,NA,TRBJ2-2,13,CASSLSGTGELFF,TGTGCCAGCAGCTTAAGCGGGACCGGGGAGCTGTTTTTT
once,TRBV29-1,NA,TRBJ2-5,14,CSGRGDRFPETQYF,TGCAGCGGAAGAGGCGACAGGTTTCCAGAGACCCAGTACTTC
NA,TRBV2,NA,TRBJ1-1,15,CASNNPAGGTTEAFF,TGTGCCAGCAATAATCCGGCGGGGGGCACCACTGAAGCTTTCTTT
NA,TRBV5-8,TRBD2,TRBJ2-5,16,CASSPGLAGAQETQYF,TGTGCCAGCAGCCCGGGACTAGCGGGAGCGCAAGAGACCCAGTACTTC
NA,TRBV27,NA,TRBJ2-3,14,CASSPGHSTDTQYF,TGTGCCAGCAGTCCGGGACATAGCACAGATACGCAGTATTTT
NA,TRBV7-8,NA,TRBJ2-7,14,CASSLARDYYEQYF,TGTGCCAGCAGCTTAGCGAGAGATTACTACGAGCAGTACTTC
NA,TRBV6-7,TRBD1,TRBJ1-5,14,CASSDRGRDQPQHF,TGTGCCAGCAGCGACAGGGGGCGAGATCAGCCCCAGCATTTT
NA,TRBV7-2,TRBD2,TRBJ2-3,15,CASSWSSGNTDTQYF,TGTGCCAGCAGCTGGTCTAGCGGGAACACAGATACGCAGTATTTT
NA,TRBV4-3,TRBD2,TRBJ2-1,15,CASSRSGLLYNEQFF,TGCGCCAGCAGCCGTAGCGGGCTACTCTACAATGAGCAGTTCTTC
NA,TRBV4-1,NA,TRBJ2-7,17,CASSQDSRAGTTYEQYF,TGCGCCAGCAGCCAAGATAGTAGGGCGGGAACCACCTACGAGCAGTACTTC
NA,TRBV28,NA,TRBJ2-1,13,CASSFVGRGSLFF,NA
NA,TRBV9,TRBD1,TRBJ1-2,15,CASSVGTGGNYGYTF,TGTGCCAGCAGCGTAGGGACAGGGGGTAACTATGGCTACACCTTC
NA,TRBV7-8,NA,TRBJ2-7,15,CASSYLSGGSYEQYF,TGTGCCAGCAGCTACCTTAGCGGAGGCTCCTACGAGCAGTACTTC
few,TRBV27,NA,TRBJ2-3,14,CASSWGHPTDTQYF,TGTGCCAGCAGTTGGGGACATCCCACAGATACGCAGTATTTT
NA,TRBV4-1,NA,TRBJ1-1,17,CASSQVLGGHRNTEAFF,TGCGCCAGCAGCCAAGTCCTGGGCGGGCACCGGAACACTGAAGCTTTCTTT
NA,TRBV7-2,TRBD1,TRBJ1-1,13,CASSRQGNTEAFF,TGTGCCAGCAGCCGACAGGGGAACACTGAAGCTTTCTTT
once,TRBV2,TRBD1,TRBJ1-2,13,CASSTDRGAGYTF,TGTGCCAGCAGTACCGACAGGGGCGCTGGCTACACCTTC
NA,TRBV28,NA,TRBJ1-6,16,CASSPPPAGVGSPLHF,TGTGCCAGCAGTCCCCCCCCCGCGGGGGTCGGTTCACCCCTCCACTTT
NA,TRBV27,NA,TRBJ1-5,15,CASSSLEGGNQPQHF,TGTGCCAGCAGTTCCCTGGAGGGTGGCAATCAGCCCCAGCATTTT
NA,TRBV28,NA,TRBJ2-1,13,CASSPSSYNEQFF,TGTGCCAGCAGTCCCAGCTCCTACAATGAGCAGTTCTTC
NA,TRBV28,TRBD2,TRBJ2-1,15,CASSLAGGPLNEQFF,TGTGCCAGCAGTCTAGCGGGAGGGCCTCTTAATGAGCAGTTCTTC
NA,TRBV6-5,TRBD1,TRBJ2-1,14,CASSPGDRGPQQFF,TGTGCCAGCAGCCCCGGGGACAGGGGCCCCCAGCAGTTCTTC
NA,TRBV14,TRBD1,TRBJ2-1,14,CASGGTGGYNEQFF,TGTGCCAGTGGGGGGACAGGGGGTTACAATGAGCAGTTCTTC
NA,TRBV29-1,NA,TRBJ2-5,13,CSVVRGLRETQYF,TGCAGCGTTGTCAGGGGTCTCCGAGAGACCCAGTACTTC
NA,TRBV27,TRBD2,TRBJ2-2,15,CASSGTSGITGELFF,TGTGCCAGCAGTGGGACTAGCGGGATCACCGGGGAGCTGTTTTTT
NA,TRBV4-3,TRBD1,TRBJ1-2,15,CASSQVTGGSYGYTF,TGCGCCAGCAGCCAAGTGACAGGGGGAAGCTATGGCTACACCTTC
NA,TRBV27,TRBD1,TRBJ1-2,13,CASRPGQGYGYTF,TGTGCCAGCCGCCCGGGACAGGGTTATGGCTACACCTTC
NA,TRBV6-6,TRBD1,TRBJ1-1,15,CASSDPGQGNTEAFF,TGTGCCAGCAGCGACCCCGGACAGGGGAACACTGAAGCTTTCTTT
NA,TRBV4-2,TRBD2,TRBJ2-7,16,CASSPSTSGSSYEQYF,TGTGCCAGCAGCCCTTCGACTAGCGGGAGCTCCTACGAGCAGTACTTC